The rows below give T cell receptor beta chains drawn from one sample of a study of T cells after yellow fever vaccination. TCRdb processed the 5' RACE reads anew with MiXCR; each CDR3 protein has one entry. The table records 350,000 to 550,000 distinct CDR3 sequences, around a sixth of them present only once. The sample consisted of PBMCs, taken before the yellow fever booster vaccination. Receptor source: a man in his late teens or twenties who received the YFV17D yellow fever vaccine. The CDR3 runs from the conserved cysteine through the conserved F or W. The order of the fields is V gene, J gene, D gene, clone size, CDR3 protein, CDR3 DNA. The D gene is left open where the match is weak. The size of a clone is reported for some rows only, either as once, few or many, or as a class for expanded clones.

v_gene: TRBV5-1
j_gene: TRBJ2-3
d_gene: NA
abundance: few
CDR3aa: CASRGTALGTDTQYF
CDR3nt: TGCGCCAGCAGAGGAACAGCCCTGGGCACAGATACGCAGTATTTT

v_gene: TRBV7-9
j_gene: TRBJ1-5
d_gene: NA
abundance: few
CDR3aa: CASSQDAQPQHF
CDR3nt: TGTGCCAGCAGCCAAGACGCACAGCCCCAGCATTTT

v_gene: TRBV20-1
j_gene: TRBJ2-3
d_gene: NA
abundance: few
CDR3aa: CSARDHRVPDTQYF
CDR3nt: TGCAGTGCTAGAGACCACAGGGTTCCAGATACGCAGTATTTT

v_gene: TRBV2
j_gene: TRBJ1-5
d_gene: TRBD1
abundance: many
CDR3aa: CASSDTQGWNQPQHF
CDR3nt: TGTGCCAGCAGTGACACACAGGGGTGGAATCAGCCCCAGCATTTT

v_gene: TRBV12-3/TRBV12-4
j_gene: TRBJ2-5
d_gene: TRBD2
abundance: few
CDR3aa: CASSLGLAETQYF
CDR3nt: TGTGCCAGCAGTTTAGGACTAGCTGAGACCCAGTACTTC

v_gene: TRBV7-3
j_gene: TRBJ2-5
d_gene: NA
abundance: NA
CDR3aa: CASSSAGGTQYF
CDR3nt: TGTGCCAGCAGCTCTGCTGGAGGGACCCAGTACTTC

v_gene: TRBV15
j_gene: TRBJ1-5
d_gene: NA
abundance: few
CDR3aa: CATSRGSRDQPQHF
CDR3nt: TGTGCCACCAGCAGAGGATCGAGGGATCAGCCCCAGCATTTT

v_gene: TRBV7-6
j_gene: TRBJ2-5
d_gene: NA
abundance: NA
CDR3aa: CASSFLSRQQGETKYF
CDR3nt: TGTGCCAGCAGCTTCCTCTCTCGACAGCAGGGAGAGACCAAGTACTTC

v_gene: TRBV29-1
j_gene: TRBJ2-1
d_gene: NA
abundance: NA
CDR3aa: CSGSSGTPNEQFF
CDR3nt: TGCAGCGGATCGTCCGGGACACCTAATGAGCAGTTCTTC

v_gene: TRBV4-3
j_gene: TRBJ2-2
d_gene: NA
abundance: few
CDR3aa: CASSQSMVRTAGELFF
CDR3nt: TGCGCCAGCAGCCAATCCATGGTGCGGACCGCCGGGGAGCTGTTTTTT

v_gene: TRBV3-1
j_gene: TRBJ1-5
d_gene: TRBD1
abundance: few
CDR3aa: CASSPSGTGVNQPQHF
CDR3nt: TGTGCCAGCAGCCCATCCGGGACAGGGGTCAATCAGCCCCAGCATTTT